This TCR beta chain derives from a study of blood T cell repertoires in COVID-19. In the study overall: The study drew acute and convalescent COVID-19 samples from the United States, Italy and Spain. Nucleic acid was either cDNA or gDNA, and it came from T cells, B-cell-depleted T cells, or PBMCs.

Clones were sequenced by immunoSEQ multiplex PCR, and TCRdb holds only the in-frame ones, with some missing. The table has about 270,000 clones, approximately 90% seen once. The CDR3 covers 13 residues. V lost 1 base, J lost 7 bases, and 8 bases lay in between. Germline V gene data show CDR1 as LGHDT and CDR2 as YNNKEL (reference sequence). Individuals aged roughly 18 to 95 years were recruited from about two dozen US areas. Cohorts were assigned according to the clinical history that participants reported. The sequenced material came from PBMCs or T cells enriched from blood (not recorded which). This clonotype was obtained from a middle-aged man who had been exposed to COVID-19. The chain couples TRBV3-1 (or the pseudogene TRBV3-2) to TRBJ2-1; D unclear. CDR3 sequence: CASSQGSVNEQFF. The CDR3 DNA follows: TGTGCCAGCAGCCAAGGTAGTGTGAATGAGCAGTTCTTC.